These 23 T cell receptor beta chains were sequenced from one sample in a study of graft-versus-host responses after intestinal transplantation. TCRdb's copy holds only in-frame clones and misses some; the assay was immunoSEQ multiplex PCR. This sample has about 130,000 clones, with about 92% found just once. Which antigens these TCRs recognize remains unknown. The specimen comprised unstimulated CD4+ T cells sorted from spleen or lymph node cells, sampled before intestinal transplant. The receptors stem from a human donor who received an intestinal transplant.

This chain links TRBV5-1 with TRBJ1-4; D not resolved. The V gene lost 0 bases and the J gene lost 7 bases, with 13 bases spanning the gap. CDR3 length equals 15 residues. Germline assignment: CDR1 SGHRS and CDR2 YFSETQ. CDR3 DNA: TGCGCCAGCAGCTTGGTCCAGGCTGTCGGTGAAAAACTGTTTTTT. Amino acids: CASSLVQAVGEKLFF.

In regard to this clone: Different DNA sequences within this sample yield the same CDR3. This CDR3 is CASSLVGRANQPQHF. The CDR3 nucleotides read TGTGCCAGCAGCTTAGTTGGCAGGGCCAATCAGCCCCAGCATTTT. The chain employs TRBV7-8 and TRBJ1-5; TRBD1 might be the D (5 bases). The CDR3 contains 15 residues. Between the trimmed V and J ends, which lost 1 base and 3 bases, there was a span of 10 bases. Germline V gene lookup returns CDR1 SGHVS and CDR2 FQNEAQ.

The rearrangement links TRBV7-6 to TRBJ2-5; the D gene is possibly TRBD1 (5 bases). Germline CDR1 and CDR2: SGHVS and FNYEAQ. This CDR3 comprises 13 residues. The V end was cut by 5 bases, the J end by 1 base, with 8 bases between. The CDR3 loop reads CASSQGSQETQYF. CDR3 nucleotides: TGTGCCAGCAGCCAGGGTTCCCAAGAGACCCAGTACTTC.

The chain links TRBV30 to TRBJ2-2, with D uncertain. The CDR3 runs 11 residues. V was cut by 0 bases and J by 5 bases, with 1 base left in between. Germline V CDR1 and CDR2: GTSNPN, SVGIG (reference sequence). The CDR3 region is CAWSVTGELFF. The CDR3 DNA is TGTGCCTGGAGTGTAACCGGGGAGCTGTTTTTT.

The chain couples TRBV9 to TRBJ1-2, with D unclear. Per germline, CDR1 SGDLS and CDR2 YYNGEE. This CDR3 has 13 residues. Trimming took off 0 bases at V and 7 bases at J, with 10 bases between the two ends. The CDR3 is CASSVGPPGGYTF. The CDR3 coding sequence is TGTGCCAGCAGCGTAGGCCCTCCCGGTGGCTACACCTTC. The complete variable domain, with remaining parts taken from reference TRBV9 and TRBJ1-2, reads DSGVTQTPKHLITATGQRVTLRCSPRSGDLSVYWYQQSLDQGLQFLIQYYNGEERAKGNILERFSAQQFPDLHSELNLSSLELGDSALYFCASSVGPPGGYTFGSGTRLTVV.

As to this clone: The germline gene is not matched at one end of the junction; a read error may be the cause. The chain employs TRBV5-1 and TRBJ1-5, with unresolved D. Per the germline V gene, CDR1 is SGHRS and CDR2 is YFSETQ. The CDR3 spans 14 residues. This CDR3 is CASSPGPEGQLQHF. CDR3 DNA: TGCGCCAGCAGCCCTGGGCCTGAGGGTCAGCTCCAGCATTTT.

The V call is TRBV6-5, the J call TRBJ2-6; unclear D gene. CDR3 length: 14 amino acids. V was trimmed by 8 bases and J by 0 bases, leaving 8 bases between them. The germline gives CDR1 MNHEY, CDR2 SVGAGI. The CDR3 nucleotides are TGTGCCAGCTGGCCTCCCTCTGGGGCCAACGTCCTGACTTTC. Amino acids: CASWPPSGANVLTF.

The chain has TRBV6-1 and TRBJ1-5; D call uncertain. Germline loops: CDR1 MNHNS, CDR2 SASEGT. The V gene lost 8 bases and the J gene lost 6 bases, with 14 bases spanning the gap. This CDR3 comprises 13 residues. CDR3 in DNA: TGTGCCAGCGGACGGGGTACGGGTCAGCCCCAGCATTTT. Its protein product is CASGRGTGQPQHF.

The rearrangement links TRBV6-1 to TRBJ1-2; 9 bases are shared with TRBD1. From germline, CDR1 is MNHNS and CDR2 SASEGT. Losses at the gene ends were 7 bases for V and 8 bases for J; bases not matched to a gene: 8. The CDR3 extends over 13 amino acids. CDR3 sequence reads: CASTPGTGRGYTF. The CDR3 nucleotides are TGTGCCAGCACCCCCGGGACAGGGAGAGGCTACACCTTC.

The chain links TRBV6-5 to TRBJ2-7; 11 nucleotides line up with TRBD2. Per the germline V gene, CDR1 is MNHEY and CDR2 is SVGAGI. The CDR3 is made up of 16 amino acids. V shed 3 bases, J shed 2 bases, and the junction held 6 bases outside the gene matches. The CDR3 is CASSYTGTSGTYEQYF. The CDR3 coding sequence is TGTGCCAGCAGTTATACCGGGACTAGCGGCACCTACGAGCAGTACTTC.

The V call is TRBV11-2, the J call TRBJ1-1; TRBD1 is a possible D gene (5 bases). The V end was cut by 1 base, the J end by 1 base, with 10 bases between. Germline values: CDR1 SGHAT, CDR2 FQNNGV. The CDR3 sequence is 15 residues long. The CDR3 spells CASSLGQRSNTEAFF. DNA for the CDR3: TGTGCCAGCAGCTTAGGACAGCGATCGAACACTGAAGCTTTCTTT.

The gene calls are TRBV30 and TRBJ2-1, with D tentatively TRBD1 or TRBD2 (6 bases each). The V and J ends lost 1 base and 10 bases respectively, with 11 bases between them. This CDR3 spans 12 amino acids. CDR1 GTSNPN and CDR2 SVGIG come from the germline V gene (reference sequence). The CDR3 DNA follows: TGTGCCTGGAGTGCAAGGGGGGACGAGCAGTTCTTC. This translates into CAWSARGDEQFF.

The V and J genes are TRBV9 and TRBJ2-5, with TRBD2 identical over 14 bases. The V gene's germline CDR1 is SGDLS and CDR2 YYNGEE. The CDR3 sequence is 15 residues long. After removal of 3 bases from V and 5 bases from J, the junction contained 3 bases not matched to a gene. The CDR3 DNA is TGTGCCAGCAGCGCGCGGACTAGCGGGGGGGAGACCCAGTACTTC. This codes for CASSARTSGGETQYF.

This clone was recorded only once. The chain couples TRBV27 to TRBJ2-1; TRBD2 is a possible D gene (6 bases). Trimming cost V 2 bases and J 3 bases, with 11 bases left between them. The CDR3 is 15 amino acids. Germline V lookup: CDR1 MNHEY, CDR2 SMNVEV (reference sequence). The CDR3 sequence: CASSLEGRSYNEQFF. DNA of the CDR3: TGTGCCAGCAGTTTAGAAGGGAGGAGCTACAATGAGCAGTTCTTC.

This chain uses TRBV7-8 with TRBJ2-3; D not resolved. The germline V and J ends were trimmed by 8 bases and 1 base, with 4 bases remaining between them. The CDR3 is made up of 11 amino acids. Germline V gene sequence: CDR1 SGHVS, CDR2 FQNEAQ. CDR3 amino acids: CASGGTDTQYF. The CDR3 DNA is TGTGCCAGCGGGGGCACAGATACGCAGTATTTT.

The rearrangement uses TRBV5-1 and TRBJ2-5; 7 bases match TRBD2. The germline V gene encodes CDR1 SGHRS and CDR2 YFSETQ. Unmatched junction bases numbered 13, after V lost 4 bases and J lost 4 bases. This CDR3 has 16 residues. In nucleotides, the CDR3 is TGCGCCAGCAGCCTCCGCGACGGACTAGGCGGAGAGACCCAGTACTTC. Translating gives CASSLRDGLGGETQYF.

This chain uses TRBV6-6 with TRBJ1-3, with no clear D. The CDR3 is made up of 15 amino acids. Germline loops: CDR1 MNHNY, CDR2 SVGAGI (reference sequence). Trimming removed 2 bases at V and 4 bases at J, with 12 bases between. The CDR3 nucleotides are TGTGCCAGCAGTTACGGGAGCGAACGGGGAAACACCATATATTTT. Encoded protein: CASSYGSERGNTIYF.

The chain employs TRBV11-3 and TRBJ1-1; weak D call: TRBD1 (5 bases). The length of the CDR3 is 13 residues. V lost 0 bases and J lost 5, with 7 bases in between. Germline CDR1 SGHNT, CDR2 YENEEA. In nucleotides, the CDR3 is TGTGCCAGCAGCTTAGATCGGGGGACTGAAGCTTTCTTT. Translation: CASSLDRGTEAFF.

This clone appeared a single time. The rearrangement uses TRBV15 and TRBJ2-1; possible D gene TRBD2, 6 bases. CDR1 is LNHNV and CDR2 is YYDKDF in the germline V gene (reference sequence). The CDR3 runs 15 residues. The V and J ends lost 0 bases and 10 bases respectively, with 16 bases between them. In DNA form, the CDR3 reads TGTGCCACCAGCAGAGATCGTGATGGAGGGCGCGAGCAGTTCTTC. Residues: CATSRDRDGGREQFF.

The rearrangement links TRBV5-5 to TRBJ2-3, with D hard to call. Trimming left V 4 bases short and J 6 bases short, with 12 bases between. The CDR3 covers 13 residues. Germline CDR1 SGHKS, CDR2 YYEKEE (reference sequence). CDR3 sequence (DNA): TGTGCCAGCAGCCCACCGGCCTCGGATACGCAGTATTTT. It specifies CASSPPASDTQYF.

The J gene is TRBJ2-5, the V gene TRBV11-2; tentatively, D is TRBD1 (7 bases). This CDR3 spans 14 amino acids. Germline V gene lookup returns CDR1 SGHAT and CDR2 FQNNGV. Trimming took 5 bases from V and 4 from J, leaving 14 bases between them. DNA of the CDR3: TGTGCCAGCAGCCCGTCAGGGGGAGGAGAGACCCAGTACTTC. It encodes CASSPSGGGETQYF.

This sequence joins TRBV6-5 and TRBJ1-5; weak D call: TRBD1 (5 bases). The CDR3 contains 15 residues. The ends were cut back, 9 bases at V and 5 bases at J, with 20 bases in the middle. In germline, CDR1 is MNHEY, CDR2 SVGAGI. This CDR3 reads CARRAGNRWDQPQHF. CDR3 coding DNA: TGTGCCAGGCGAGCAGGGAATCGGTGGGATCAGCCCCAGCATTTT.

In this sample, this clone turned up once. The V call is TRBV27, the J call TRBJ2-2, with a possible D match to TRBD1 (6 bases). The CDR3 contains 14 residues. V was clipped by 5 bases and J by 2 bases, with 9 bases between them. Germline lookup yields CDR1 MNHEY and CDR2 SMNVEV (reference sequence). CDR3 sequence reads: CASSPQGNTGELFF. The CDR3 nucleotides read TGTGCCAGCAGTCCACAGGGTAACACCGGGGAGCTGTTTTTT.